Listed here are 27 T cell receptor beta chains from one sample, sequenced in a study of shared clonotypes between healthy human individuals. Clones were read by immunoSEQ multiplex PCR, and TCRdb kept only the in-frame ones, dropping some. The data show a few hundred thousand clones, roughly 78% seen once. Sequenced sample: PBMCs. These receptors originate from a woman aged 40 to 49 in good health. Some clones in this sample may be carry-over from other donors' samples.

The chain recombines TRBV5-4 with TRBJ1-3; possible D gene TRBD1, 5 bases. Trimming cost V 3 bases and J 0 bases, with 7 bases left between them. The CDR3 runs 14 residues. Germline loops: CDR1 SGHNT, CDR2 YYREEE (reference sequence). The CDR3 sequence: CASSYRSSGNTIYF. In DNA, the CDR3 is TGTGCCAGCAGCTACAGGAGCTCTGGAAACACCATATATTTT.

This chain connects TRBV19 to TRBJ1-5; D gene uncertain. CDR1 is LNHDA, CDR2 SQIVND, per germline (reference sequence). The CDR3 runs 15 residues. V gave up 5 bases and J gave up 0 bases, with 11 bases separating them. The CDR3 reads CASSSQSYSNQPQHF. CDR3 nucleotides: TGTGCCAGTAGTTCCCAGAGCTATAGCAATCAGCCCCAGCATTTT.

The rearrangement joins TRBV7-9 to TRBJ2-7, with TRBD2 matching over 13 bases. The CDR3 covers 17 residues. Germline CDR1 is SEHNR and CDR2 is FQNEAQ (reference sequence). J gave up 4 bases and V 1 base, and 7 bases lay outside the gene matches. CDR3 loop: CASSLGTSGSLGYEQYF. The CDR3 region has the DNA TGTGCCAGCAGCTTAGGGACTAGCGGGAGTTTAGGTTACGAGCAGTACTTC. The variable domain in full, completed from reference TRBV7-9 and TRBJ2-7, reads DTGVSQNPRHKITKRGQNVTFRCDPISEHNRLYWYRQTLGQGPEFLTYFQNEAQLEKSRLLSDRFSAERPKGSFSTLEIQRTEQGDSAMYLCASSLGTSGSLGYEQYFGPGTRLTVT.

The chain uses TRBV28 and TRBJ2-7; D gene unclear. The CDR3 runs 12 residues. V lost 2 bases and J lost 2, with 4 bases in between. Germline CDR1 MDHEN, CDR2 SYDVKM. The CDR3 DNA reads TGTGCCAGCAGTTTAAGGGCCTACGAGCAGTACTTC. It is translated as CASSLRAYEQYF.

This rearrangement joins TRBV6-6 to TRBJ2-7; D may be TRBD2 (5 bases). Trimming removed 6 bases at V and 3 bases at J, with 18 bases between. The CDR3 runs 15 residues. Looked up from germline, CDR1 is MNHNY and CDR2 is SVGAGI (reference sequence). CDR3 region: CASSPAASKNYEQYF. Here the CDR3 DNA reads TGTGCCAGCAGCCCAGCGGCTAGCAAAAACTACGAGCAGTACTTC.

This chain uses TRBV18 with TRBJ2-1; 11 nucleotides agree with TRBD2. Germline loops: CDR1 KGHSH, CDR2 LQKENI. The CDR3 runs to 17 residues. The ends lost 4 bases at V and 5 bases at J; junction bases unmatched: 10. CDR3 region: CASSLSPGTSGNNEQFF. The CDR3 nucleotides read TGTGCCAGCTCACTCTCTCCCGGGACTAGCGGCAACAATGAGCAGTTCTTC.

The gene calls are TRBV11-1 and TRBJ2-7; no definite D call. The germline V gene has CDR1 SGHAT and CDR2 FQDESV (reference sequence). The CDR3 spans 11 residues. Deletions cut 2 bases from V and 3 bases from J, with 2 bases between. CDR3 DNA: TGTGCCAGCAGCTTACACTACGAGCAGTACTTC. Its protein is CASSLHYEQYF.

This clone was recorded a few times. The V and J genes are TRBV5-6 and TRBJ1-2; no clear D gene. V lost 5 bases to trimming and J lost 1 base, with 9 bases between them. From germline, CDR1 is SGHDT and CDR2 YYEEEE. This CDR3 comprises 13 residues. DNA for the CDR3: TGTGCCAGCAGGGGCTGGGGTAACTATGGCTACACCTTC. Its protein product is CASRGWGNYGYTF.

The chain joins TRBV6-5 to TRBJ2-5; the match to TRBD2 covers 8 bases. Germline V CDR1 and CDR2: MNHEY, SVGAGI. The trim removed 4 bases at V and 4 bases at J, leaving 8 bases unmatched. The CDR3 is made up of 15 amino acids. The CDR3 nucleotides are TGTGCCAGCAGTTCAAGGACTAGCTGGAGAGAGACCCAGTACTTC. As protein: CASSSRTSWRETQYF.

The V gene is TRBV6-6, the J gene TRBJ1-1, with D possibly being TRBD1 (5 bases). This CDR3 contains 15 residues. The germline V gene has CDR1 MNHNY and CDR2 SVGAGI (reference sequence). Trimming left V 2 bases short and J 4 bases short, with 14 bases between. The CDR3 sequence: CASSYPDIGATEAFF. The CDR3 DNA is TGTGCCAGCAGTTACCCGGACATTGGGGCCACTGAAGCTTTCTTT.

This clone showed up just a few times. This chain links TRBV27 with TRBJ1-1; D ambiguous. V was cut by 2 bases and J by 7 bases, with 11 bases left in between. Germline V gives CDR1 MNHEY, CDR2 SMNVEV (reference sequence). This CDR3 contains 13 residues. In DNA, the CDR3 is TGTGCCAGCAGTTTAAATCTGTACTTTGAAGCTTTCTTT. It is translated as CASSLNLYFEAFF.

This clone was seen just once. The V gene is TRBV30, the J gene TRBJ2-7; D gene ambiguous. V was clipped by 2 bases and J by 2 bases, with 4 bases between them. Germline CDR1 GTSNPN, CDR2 SVGIG (reference sequence). The CDR3 sequence is 11 residues long. CDR3 sequence reads: CAWSNAYEQYF. The CDR3 DNA is TGTGCCTGGAGTAACGCCTACGAGCAGTACTTC.

This clone was found many times. The V call is TRBV7-8, the J call TRBJ2-7, with TRBD1 identical over 8 bases. Unmatched junction bases numbered 12, after V lost 5 bases and J lost 3 bases. The germline V gene has CDR1 SGHVS and CDR2 FQNEAQ. The CDR3 is 16 residues long. The CDR3 region has the DNA TGTGCCAGCAGCCCCGGACAGGGTACAGGGGGCTACGAGCAGTACTTC. This translates into CASSPGQGTGGYEQYF.

The V call is TRBV28, the J call TRBJ1-5; D is perhaps TRBD1 (5 bases). This CDR3 is 13 amino acids long. V lost 10 bases, J lost 6 bases, and 16 bases lay in between. Germline lookup yields CDR1 MDHEN and CDR2 SYDVKM. In DNA form, the CDR3 reads TGTGCCATCAAAGGGACGGGGCCTCAGCCCCAGCATTTT. This encodes CAIKGTGPQPQHF.

The chain uses TRBV28 and TRBJ1-2; 7 bases map to TRBD1. CDR1 and CDR2 from the germline V gene are MDHEN and SYDVKM. The CDR3 runs to 15 residues. V dropped 5 bases and J dropped 6; count of bases not matched to a gene: 12. As DNA, the CDR3 is TGTGCCAGCAGTCCCTACCCCGGCAGGGGGAATGGCTACACCTTC. It is translated as CASSPYPGRGNGYTF.

The genes are TRBV11-1 and TRBJ2-4; the D gene is possibly TRBD1 (6 bases). Trimming took off 5 bases at V and 2 bases at J, with 16 bases between the two ends. Germline lookup yields CDR1 SGHAT and CDR2 FQDESV (reference sequence). The CDR3 consists of 16 residues. The CDR3 reads CASSRLQGSSKNIQYF. CDR3 bases: TGTGCCAGCAGCCGTTTGCAGGGGTCCTCCAAAAACATTCAGTACTTC.

The DNA of the CDR3 is TGTGCCAGCAGCTCAGCTATGAGGCAGGGGGCAGGTACAGATACGCAGTATTTT. It translates to CASSSAMRQGAGTDTQYF. This chain links TRBV5-8 with TRBJ2-3, with 8 positions matching TRBD1. Germline CDR1 SGHTS, CDR2 YDEGEE. The trim removed 3 bases at V and 3 bases at J, leaving 15 bases unmatched. CDR3 length: 18 residues. The full variable domain, with the rest looked up from reference TRBV5-8 and TRBJ2-3, is EAGVTQSPTHLIKTRGQQATLRCSPISGHTSVYWYQQALGLGLQFLLWYDEGEERNRGNFPPRFSGRQFPNYSSELNVNALELEDSALYLCASSSAMRQGAGTDTQYFGPGTRLTVL.

This chain uses TRBV10-3 with TRBJ2-2, with D perhaps given as TRBD1 or TRBD2 (5 bases each). V lost 2 bases and J 6 bases, leaving 13 bases between the germline ends. Looked up from germline, CDR1 is ENHRY and CDR2 is SYGVKD. The CDR3 sequence is 15 residues long. The CDR3 spells CAISEPPQGAGELFF. The DNA for the CDR3 is TGTGCCATCAGTGAGCCCCCCCAGGGAGCCGGGGAGCTGTTTTTT.

This clone has a single count. The genes are TRBV7-9 and TRBJ1-2; D is unresolved. The CDR3 is 15 residues long. Germline CDR1 and CDR2: SEHNR and FQNEAQ (reference sequence). V gave up 1 base and J gave up 4 bases, with 13 bases separating them. DNA of the CDR3: TGTGCCAGCAGCTTAGGCCCCCCAGAAGTCTATGGCTACACCTTC. Residues: CASSLGPPEVYGYTF.

The rearrangement links TRBV28 to TRBJ2-1; 12 nucleotides align to TRBD2. Germline V gives CDR1 MDHEN, CDR2 SYDVKM. This CDR3 is 14 amino acids long. Trimming cost V 9 bases and J 2 bases; bases outside gene matches: 2. Here the CDR3 reads CASLAGGAYNEQFF. In DNA, the CDR3 is TGTGCCAGTCTAGCGGGAGGGGCCTACAATGAGCAGTTCTTC.

The rearrangement uses TRBV28 and TRBJ1-2; unclear D gene. Germline loops: CDR1 MDHEN, CDR2 SYDVKM. The V end was cut by 3 bases, the J end by 5 bases, with 13 bases between. The CDR3 sequence is 14 residues long. As DNA, the CDR3 is TGTGCCAGCAGTTTTCTGGCCGGAGGGTATGGCTACACCTTC. Translating gives CASSFLAGGYGYTF.

In regard to this clone: A much bigger clone sits one base away, suggesting this may be a read error. DNA for the CDR3: TGCAGTGCTAGCATGGGCCTTGAAGCTTTATTT. Encoded protein: CSASMGLEALF. The V and J genes are TRBV20-1 and TRBJ1-1; D is undetermined. This CDR3 has 11 amino acids. Germline V gene sequence: CDR1 DFQATT, CDR2 SNEGSKA (reference sequence).

The rearrangement links TRBV2 to TRBJ2-1; 9 nucleotides agree with TRBD1. Losses at the gene ends were 7 bases for V and 4 bases for J; bases not matched to a gene: 2. The germline CDR1 and CDR2 sequences are SNHLY and FYNNEI. The CDR3 extends over 13 amino acids. The CDR3 DNA reads TGTGCCAGCAACGGACAGGGGTACAATGAGCAGTTCTTC. It translates to CASNGQGYNEQFF.

The rearrangement uses TRBV30 and TRBJ2-7; no definite D call. V was shortened by 0 bases and J by 0 bases, with 9 bases between the two germline ends. The germline gives CDR1 GTSNPN, CDR2 SVGIG (reference sequence). The CDR3 length is 14 residues. DNA of the CDR3: TGTGCCTGGAGTGTAAGACGTGCCTCCTACGAGCAGTACTTC. As protein: CAWSVRRASYEQYF. Complete variable domain (other parts from reference TRBV30 and TRBJ2-7): SQTIHQWPATLVQPVGSPLSLECTVEGTSNPNLYWYRQAAGRGLQLLFYSVGIGQISSEVPQNLSASRPQDRQFILSSKKLLLSDSGFYLCAWSVRRASYEQYFGPGTRLTVT.

The chain recombines TRBV27 with TRBJ2-1, with no clear D. The CDR3 consists of 14 residues. Germline CDR1 is MNHEY and CDR2 is SMNVEV (reference sequence). Trimming removed 2 bases at V and 5 bases at J, with 10 bases between. The CDR3 nucleotides read TGTGCCAGCAGTTTAGGTCTTCTGCACAATGAGCAGTTCTTC. Its protein product is CASSLGLLHNEQFF.

The CDR3 spells CASSVGQGVDTQYF. CDR3 nucleotide sequence: TGTGCCAGCAGTGTCGGACAGGGGGTAGATACGCAGTATTTT. The chain has TRBV6-1 and TRBJ2-3, with 10 bases aligning to TRBD1. The CDR3 sequence is 14 residues long. V gave up 4 bases and J gave up 5 bases; unmatched junction bases: 3. The germline CDR1 and CDR2 sequences are MNHNS and SASEGT.

This clone was picked up a small number of times. This chain connects TRBV19 to TRBJ1-1; D possibly corresponds to TRBD1 (6 bases). V lost 6 bases to trimming and J lost 7 bases, with 18 bases between them. The CDR3 totals 14 residues. Germline assignment: CDR1 LNHDA and CDR2 SQIVND (reference sequence). CDR3 bases: TGTGCCAGTAGCTGGGGGCAACCCGAGGTTGAAGCTTTCTTT. Its protein is CASSWGQPEVEAFF.